This is a list of T cell receptor beta chains from one sample in a study of T cells in Graves' hyperthyroidism and ophthalmopathy. TCRdb independently ran MiXCR on the multiplex PCR reads; one entry per CDR3 protein. There are about 590,000 distinct CDR3 sequences in the sample; 15% to 19% occur only once, and around 7.8% lies in the top ten. The sample consisted of blood. These receptors were obtained from a woman in her 30s with Graves' hyperthyroidism. Each CDR3 is given with its conserved first and last residue. D genes are given only for firm matches. The size field is filled for only some rows; it gives once, few, many or a size class.

CASTPGYEQYF,TGTGCCAGCACCCCCGGATACGAGCAGTACTTC,many,TRBJ2-7,TRBV7-2,.
CASSSSGLAGVNEQFF,TGTGCCAGCAGTTCGTCCGGACTAGCGGGAGTAAATGAGCAGTTCTTC,.,TRBJ2-1,TRBV6-2/TRBV6-3,TRBD2
CASSLARGGGETQYF,TGTGCCAGCAGCTTAGCGCGGGGAGGGGGAGAGACCCAGTACTTC,many,TRBJ2-5,TRBV7-2,.
CASSKTGGDEQYF,TGTGCCAGCAGCAAGACAGGGGGTGACGAGCAGTACTTC,many,TRBJ2-7,TRBV7-3,TRBD1
CASSQDLAAYNEQFF,TGTGCCAGCAGCCAAGACCTAGCGGCCTACAATGAGCAGTTCTTC,many,TRBJ2-1,TRBV3-1,TRBD2
CASSLWGGSNYGYTF,TGTGCCAGCAGCTTATGGGGGGGCAGCAACTATGGCTACACCTTC,once,TRBJ1-2,TRBV11-1,.
CASSLSSSSNQPQHF,TGTGCCAGCAGTTTATCGTCTTCGAGCAATCAGCCCCAGCATTTT,few,TRBJ1-5,TRBV27,.
CSAPYLAGGPREQFF,TGCAGTGCTCCCTATCTAGCGGGAGGGCCCCGGGAGCAGTTCTTC,.,TRBJ2-1,TRBV20-1,TRBD2
CASSQGGNEKLFF,TGCGCCAGCAGCCAAGGGGGTAATGAAAAACTGTTTTTT,few,TRBJ1-4,TRBV4-3,.
CASSYSGANYGYTF,TGTGCCAGCAGTTACTCCGGTGCTAACTATGGCTACACCTTC,many,TRBJ1-2,TRBV6-5,.
CASSLTEPRPGQGVYEQYF,TGTGCCAGCAGCTTAACAGAACCACGGCCGGGACAGGGGGTTTACGAGCAGTACTTC,.,TRBJ2-7,TRBV7-9,TRBD1
CSASSIRTGAYEQYF,TGCAGTGCTAGTAGTATAAGGACAGGGGCCTACGAGCAGTACTTC,many,TRBJ2-7,TRBV20-1,TRBD1
CASSLIGTSGSDTQYF,TGTGCCAGCAGCTTAATTGGGACTAGCGGGAGTGATACGCAGTATTTT,many,TRBJ2-3,TRBV13,TRBD2
CASSPRTESYEQYF,TGTGCCAGCAGTCCCCGGACAGAGAGCTACGAGCAGTACTTC,many,TRBJ2-7,TRBV6-1,.
CSVGVGGSPGELFF,TGCAGCGTTGGGGTTGGCGGGAGCCCCGGGGAGCTGTTTTTT,.,TRBJ2-2,TRBV29-1,TRBD2
CASLTGGVTEAFF,TGTGCCAGCCTGACAGGGGGTGTCACTGAAGCTTTCTTT,many,TRBJ1-1,TRBV2,TRBD1
CASSPPSLAGGDNEQFF,TGTGCCAGCTCACCCCCGTCACTAGCGGGAGGGGACAATGAGCAGTTCTTC,.,TRBJ2-1,TRBV18,TRBD2
CASSHPLAGVPDTQYF,TGTGCCAGCAGCCACCCGCTAGCGGGAGTTCCAGATACGCAGTATTTT,.,TRBJ2-3,TRBV12-3/TRBV12-4,TRBD2
CASSLSQNNEKLFF,TGCGCCAGCAGCTTGAGTCAGAATAATGAAAAACTGTTTTTT,.,TRBJ1-4,TRBV5-1,.
CASSHRDRITYEQYF,TGTGCCAGCAGCCACCGGGACAGAATTACCTACGAGCAGTACTTC,.,TRBJ2-7,TRBV14,TRBD1
CASSKRLADNEQFF,TGTGCCAGCAGCAAACGACTAGCGGACAATGAGCAGTTCTTC,many,TRBJ2-1,TRBV7-2,TRBD2
CAWRNTEAFF,TGTGCCTGGCGGAACACTGAAGCTTTCTTT,few,TRBJ1-1,TRBV30,.
CASEGGGGEAFF,TGTGCCAGCGAGGGAGGGGGGGGTGAAGCTTTCTTT,many,TRBJ1-1,TRBV3-1,.
CSVGGDTANTGELFF,TGCAGCGTTGGTGGAGATACCGCGAACACCGGGGAGCTGTTTTTT,.,TRBJ2-2,TRBV29-1,.
CASSRGHRGTSYEQYF,TGTGCCAGCAGCCGAGGACACAGAGGAACCTCCTACGAGCAGTACTTC,many,TRBJ2-7,TRBV2,.
CASSQEGRDGGHTIYF,TGTGCCAGCAGCCAAGAAGGGCGGGACGGTGGACACACCATATATTTT,many,TRBJ1-3,TRBV3-1,.
CASSLQGETDTQYF,TGCGCCAGCAGCCTACAGGGGGAAACAGATACGCAGTATTTT,.,TRBJ2-3,TRBV5-1,TRBD1
CASSPSGGVSGELFF,TGTGCCAGCAGTCCAAGCGGTGGGGTCTCCGGGGAGCTGTTTTTT,.,TRBJ2-2,TRBV6-4,.
CASSQRLAGLGYNEQFF,TGTGCCAGCAGCCAAAGACTAGCGGGATTGGGCTACAATGAGCAGTTCTTC,.,TRBJ2-1,TRBV11-2,TRBD2
CASSWGPSNEKLFF,TGCGCCAGCAGCTGGGGACCGTCTAATGAAAAACTGTTTTTT,.,TRBJ1-4,TRBV5-1,.
CASRVQANYEQYF,TGTGCCAGCAGGGTGCAGGCCAACTACGAGCAGTACTTC,many,TRBJ2-7,TRBV28,.
CASSLSIGVNYEQYF,TGTGCCAGCAGTTTATCTATAGGGGTCAACTACGAGCAGTACTTC,many,TRBJ2-7,TRBV27,.
CSVEGLSYNEQFF,TGCAGCGTTGAGGGACTATCCTACAATGAGCAGTTCTTC,many,TRBJ2-1,TRBV29-1,TRBD2
CASSPVQGQPQHF,TGTGCCAGCTCACCAGTTCAGGGACAGCCCCAGCATTTT,.,TRBJ1-5,TRBV18,.
CASSAGTLDTDTQYF,TGTGCCAGCAGCGCCGGGACACTAGACACAGATACGCAGTATTTT,many,TRBJ2-3,TRBV3-1,.
CASSRTASGLAPYEQYF,TGTGCCAGCAGCCGGACAGCATCGGGACTGGCCCCCTACGAGCAGTACTTC,few,TRBJ2-7,TRBV4-2,.
CATSDFTAGTQYF,TGTGCCACCAGTGATTTCACGGCGGGTACGCAGTATTTT,.,TRBJ2-3,TRBV24-1,.
CASSPPGTESYGYTF,TGTGCCAGCTCACCCCCCGGGACAGAATCCTATGGCTACACCTTC,many,TRBJ1-2,TRBV18,TRBD1
CASSGGVAEAFF,TGTGCCAGCAGCGGAGGGGTCGCTGAAGCTTTCTTT,many,TRBJ1-1,TRBV27,.
CASSRLALGEQFF,TGCGCCAGCAGCCGACTAGCACTCGGTGAGCAGTTCTTC,.,TRBJ2-1,TRBV10-1,TRBD2
CSVEAGNNEQFF,TGCAGCGTTGAGGCAGGGAACAATGAGCAGTTCTTC,many,TRBJ2-1,TRBV29-1,.
CSARGTGNYGYTF,TGCAGTGCTAGAGGGACAGGGAACTATGGCTACACCTTC,.,TRBJ1-2,TRBV20-1,TRBD1